Presented here are 14 T cell receptor beta chains from one specimen sequenced in a study of T cell responses to AZD1222 COVID-19 vaccine. The table came from immunoSEQ multiplex PCR; TCRdb's copy has only in-frame clones and leaves some out. Of 150,000 to 200,000 clones detected, 85% to 90% appear once; the ten largest clones hold about 4.3%. This sample comprised peripheral blood, obtained 28 days after the second dose of the MenACWY control vaccine. These receptors were obtained from an adult who received the MenACWY meningococcal vaccine as a control.

The chain carries TRBV4-2 and TRBJ1-2, with D tentatively TRBD1 (5 bases). CDR3 size: 17 residues. Germline CDR1 LGHNA, CDR2 YNFKEQ. V lost 0 bases to trimming and J lost 3 bases, with 17 bases between them. CDR3 bases: TGTGCCAGCAGCCAAGAGGAACAGCCCAGGGTTGACTATGGCTACACCTTC. Translating gives CASSQEEQPRVDYGYTF.

This clone was found a few times. The chain recombines TRBV7-9 with TRBJ1-1, with TRBD1 matching 7 bases. This CDR3 has 17 amino acids. Germline CDR1 is SEHNR and CDR2 is FQNEAQ (reference sequence). Unmatched junction bases numbered 14, after V lost 3 bases and J lost 4 bases. CDR3 loop: CASSFLNPGQRVTEAFF. The CDR3 DNA is TGTGCCAGCAGCTTCCTCAATCCGGGACAGAGAGTCACTGAAGCTTTCTTT.

V usage is TRBV6-2 or TRBV6-3 and J usage is TRBJ2-3, with a tentative D call TRBD1 (6 bases). This CDR3 contains 17 residues. V was trimmed by 4 bases and J by 1 base, leaving 18 bases between them. Looked up from germline, CDR1 is MNHEY and CDR2 is SVGEGT. This chain's CDR3 is CASSSARTGWGTDTQYF. DNA of the CDR3: TGTGCCAGCAGTTCCGCCCGAACAGGGTGGGGCACAGATACGCAGTATTTT.

The gene calls are TRBV11-2 and TRBJ1-5, with a tentative D call TRBD1 (5 bases). The CDR3 totals 14 residues. V was clipped by 4 bases and J by 11 bases, with 18 bases between them. Germline V gene sequence: CDR1 SGHAT, CDR2 FQNNGV. The CDR3 region is CASSSLDNPLSQHF. Written as DNA, the CDR3 is TGTGCCAGCAGCTCGCTGGACAACCCCCTGTCCCAGCATTTT. Full variable domain (outside the CDR3, taken from reference TRBV11-2 and TRBJ1-5): EAGVAQSPRYKIIEKRQSVAFWCNPISGHATLYWYQQILGQGPKLLIQFQNNGVVDDSQLPKDRFSAERLKGVDSTLKIQPAKLEDSAVYLCASSSLDNPLSQHFGDGTRLSIL.

This chain links TRBV10-3 with TRBJ2-1, with 8 positions matching TRBD1. V lost 4 bases, J lost 6 bases, and 8 bases stayed unmatched. Germline V gene sequence: CDR1 ENHRY, CDR2 SYGVKD. The CDR3 extends over 15 amino acids. Here the CDR3 DNA reads TGTGCCATCAGTGCCCGGGACAGGATGGCCAATGAGCAGTTCTTC. This gives the protein CAISARDRMANEQFF.

In its sample, this clone was seen once. V gene TRBV11-2 combines with J gene TRBJ1-4; D is perhaps TRBD1 (6 bases). Germline V gene sequence: CDR1 SGHAT, CDR2 FQNNGV. The CDR3 covers 13 residues. Between the trimmed V and J ends, which lost 7 bases and 11 bases, there was a span of 17 bases. The CDR3 DNA is TGTGCCAGCACCCCAGGTGGGGGCGAGAAACTGTTTTTT. It yields the protein CASTPGGGEKLFF.

This clone was seen a single time. The J gene is TRBJ1-6, the V gene TRBV7-9; the D is unclear. V lost 4 bases to trimming and J lost 7 bases, with 11 bases between them. The length of the CDR3 is 14 residues. Germline CDR1 and CDR2: SEHNR and FQNEAQ (reference sequence). CDR3 loop: CASSYEWQNSPLHF. The CDR3 DNA reads TGTGCCAGCAGCTACGAATGGCAGAATTCACCCCTCCACTTT.

This sequence joins TRBV5-6 and TRBJ1-5; 7 positions agree with TRBD1. The CDR3 loop spans 15 amino acids. Per germline, CDR1 SGHDT and CDR2 YYEEEE. V trimming: 1 base; J trimming: 6 bases; junction bases outside the gene matches: 7. The CDR3 reads CASSLRGRLGQPQHF. The CDR3 DNA reads as TGTGCCAGCAGCTTGAGGGGGCGGTTGGGTCAGCCCCAGCATTTT.

The CDR3: CAWSRNRGTEAFF. For the CDR3, the DNA is TGTGCCTGGAGTCGGAACAGGGGTACTGAAGCTTTCTTT. The chain carries TRBV30 and TRBJ1-1; 7 bases agree with TRBD1. The germline V gene encodes CDR1 GTSNPN and CDR2 SVGIG (reference sequence). This CDR3 has 13 residues. J gave up 5 bases and V 2 bases, and 5 bases lay outside the gene matches. Filled out from reference TRBV30 and TRBJ1-1, the complete variable domain reads SQTIHQWPATLVQPVGSPLSLECTVEGTSNPNLYWYRQAAGRGLQLLFYSVGIGQISSEVPQNLSASRPQDRQFILSSKKLLLSDSGFYLCAWSRNRGTEAFFGQGTRLTVV.

This clone was seen a handful of times. CDR3 bases: TGTGCCAGCAGCCAACAGGGGCTCACTGAAGCTTTCTTT. Amino acids: CASSQQGLTEAFF. This sequence joins TRBV7-3 and TRBJ1-1; 7 bases match TRBD1. J lost 4 bases, V lost 5 bases, and 4 bases had no gene match. Per the germline V gene, CDR1 is SGHTA and CDR2 is FQGTGA. This CDR3 contains 13 residues.

The chain combines TRBV3-1 (or the pseudogene TRBV3-2) with TRBJ1-5; D is perhaps TRBD1 (5 bases). In germline, CDR1 is LGHDT, CDR2 YNNKEL (reference sequence). This CDR3 has 13 amino acids. The V end was cut by 5 bases, the J end by 9 bases, with 14 bases between. CDR3 amino acids: CASSSDRERPQHF. For the CDR3, the DNA is TGTGCCAGCAGCTCTGACAGAGAGCGGCCCCAGCATTTT.

This chain uses TRBV14 with TRBJ1-2; D gene unclear. Germline lookup yields CDR1 SGHDN and CDR2 FVKESK. Deletions cut 4 bases from V and 3 bases from J, with 6 bases between. This CDR3 has 12 residues. The CDR3, as DNA: TGTGCCAGCAGCCCGGGCTACTATGGCTACACCTTC. As protein: CASSPGYYGYTF.

V and J are TRBV6-2 or TRBV6-3 and TRBJ1-1; 8 bases align to TRBD1. The germline gives CDR1 MNHEY, CDR2 SVGEGT. Trimming cost V 5 bases and J 2 bases; bases outside gene matches: 13. The CDR3 consists of 17 residues. As DNA, the CDR3 is TGTGCCAGCAGTAGGCAGGGGGCAACTCCCGTCAACACTGAAGCTTTCTTT. It specifies CASSRQGATPVNTEAFF.

The chain combines TRBV19 with TRBJ1-5; D ambiguous. V was clipped by 4 bases and J by 7 bases, with 8 bases between them. Germline CDR1 reads LNHDA; CDR2 reads SQIVND (reference sequence). There are 12 residues in the CDR3. DNA for the CDR3: TGTGCCAGTAGTAGGGATGGGCAGCCCCAGCATTTT. It encodes CASSRDGQPQHF. The whole variable domain, remainder taken from reference TRBV19 and TRBJ1-5, is DGGITQSPKYLFRKEGQNVTLSCEQNLNHDAMYWYRQDPGQGLRLIYYSQIVNDFQKGDIAEGYSVSREKKESFPLTVTSAQKNPTAFYLCASSRDGQPQHFGDGTRLSIL.